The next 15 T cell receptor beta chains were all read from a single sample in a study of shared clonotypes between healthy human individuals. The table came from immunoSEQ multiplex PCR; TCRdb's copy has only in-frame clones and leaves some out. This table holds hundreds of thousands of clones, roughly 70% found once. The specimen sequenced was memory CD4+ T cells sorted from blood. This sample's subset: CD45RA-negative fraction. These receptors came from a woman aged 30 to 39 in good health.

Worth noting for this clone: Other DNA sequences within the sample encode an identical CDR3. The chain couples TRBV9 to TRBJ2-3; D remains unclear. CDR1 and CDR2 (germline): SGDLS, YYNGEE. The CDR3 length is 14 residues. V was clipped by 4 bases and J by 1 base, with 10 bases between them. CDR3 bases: TGTGCCAGCAGCCCTCGGACCGGCACAGATACGCAGTATTTT. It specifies CASSPRTGTDTQYF.

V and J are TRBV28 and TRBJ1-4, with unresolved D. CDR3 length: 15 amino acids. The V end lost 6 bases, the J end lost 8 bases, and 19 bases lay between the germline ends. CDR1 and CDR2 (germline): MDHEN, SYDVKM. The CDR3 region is CASSLRRRGGEKLFF. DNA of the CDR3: TGTGCCAGCAGCCTGAGACGCCGGGGAGGGGAAAAACTGTTTTTT.

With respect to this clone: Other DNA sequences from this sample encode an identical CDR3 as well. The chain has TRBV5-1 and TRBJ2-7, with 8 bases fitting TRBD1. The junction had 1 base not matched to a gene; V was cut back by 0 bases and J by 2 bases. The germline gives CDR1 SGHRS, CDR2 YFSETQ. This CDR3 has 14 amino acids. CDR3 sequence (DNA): TGCGCCAGCAGCTTGGGGGACAGGACCTACGAGCAGTACTTC. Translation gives CASSLGDRTYEQYF.

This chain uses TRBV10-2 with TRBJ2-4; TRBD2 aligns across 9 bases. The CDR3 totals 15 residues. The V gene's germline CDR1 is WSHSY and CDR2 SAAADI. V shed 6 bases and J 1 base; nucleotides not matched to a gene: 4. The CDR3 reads CASSFSGSAKNIQYF. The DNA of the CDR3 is TGCGCCAGCAGCTTTAGCGGGAGCGCCAAAAACATTCAGTACTTC.

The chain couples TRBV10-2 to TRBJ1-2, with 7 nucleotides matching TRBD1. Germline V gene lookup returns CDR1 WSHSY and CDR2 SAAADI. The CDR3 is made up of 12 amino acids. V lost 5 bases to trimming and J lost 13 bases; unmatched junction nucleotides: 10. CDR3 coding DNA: TGCGCCAGCAGTAACAGTCAGGGGGTCCGCACCTTC. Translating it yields CASSNSQGVRTF.

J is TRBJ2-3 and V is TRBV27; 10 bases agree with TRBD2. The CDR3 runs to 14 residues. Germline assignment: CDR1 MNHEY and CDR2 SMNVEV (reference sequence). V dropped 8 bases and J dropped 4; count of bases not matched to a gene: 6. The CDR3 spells CASGTSGNPDTQYF. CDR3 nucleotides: TGTGCCAGCGGCACTAGCGGGAACCCAGATACGCAGTATTTT.

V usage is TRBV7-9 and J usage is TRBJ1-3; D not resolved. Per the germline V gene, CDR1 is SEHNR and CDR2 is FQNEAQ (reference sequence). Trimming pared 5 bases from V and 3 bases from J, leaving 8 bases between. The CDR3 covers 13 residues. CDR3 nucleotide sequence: TGTGCCAGCAGCCCAAAAAATGGAAACACCATATATTTT. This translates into CASSPKNGNTIYF. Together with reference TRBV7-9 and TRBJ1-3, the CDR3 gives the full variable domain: DTGVSQNPRHKITKRGQNVTFRCDPISEHNRLYWYRQTLGQGPEFLTYFQNEAQLEKSRLLSDRFSAERPKGSFSTLEIQRTEQGDSAMYLCASSPKNGNTIYFGEGSWLTVV.

The CDR3 DNA is TGTGCCAGCAGTGATATACCAGAAAAAGAGACCCAGTACTTC. Its protein product is CASSDIPEKETQYF. The J gene is TRBJ2-5, the V gene TRBV25-1; D gene ambiguous. V lost 3 bases to trimming and J lost 3 bases, with 11 bases between them. CDR3 length equals 14 residues. Germline-derived CDR1 and CDR2 are MGHDK and SYGVNS.

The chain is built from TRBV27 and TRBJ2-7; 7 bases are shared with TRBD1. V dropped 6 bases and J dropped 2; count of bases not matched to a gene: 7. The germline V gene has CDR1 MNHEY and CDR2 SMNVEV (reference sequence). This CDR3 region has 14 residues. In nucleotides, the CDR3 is TGTGCCAGCAGCCGACAGGGCCCAACCTACGAGCAGTACTTC. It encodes CASSRQGPTYEQYF.

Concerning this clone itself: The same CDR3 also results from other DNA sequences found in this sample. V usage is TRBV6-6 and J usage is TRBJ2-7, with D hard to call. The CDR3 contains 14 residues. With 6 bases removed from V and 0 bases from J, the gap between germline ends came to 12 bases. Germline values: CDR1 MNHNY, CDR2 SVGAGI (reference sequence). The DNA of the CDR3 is TGTGCCAGCAGAAGGGATTTTAGCTCCTACGAGCAGTACTTC. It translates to CASRRDFSSYEQYF.

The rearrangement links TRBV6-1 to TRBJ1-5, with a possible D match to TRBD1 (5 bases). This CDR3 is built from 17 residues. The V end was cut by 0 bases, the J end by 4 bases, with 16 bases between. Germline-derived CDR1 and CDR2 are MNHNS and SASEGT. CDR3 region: CASSEAAGVGTNQPQHF. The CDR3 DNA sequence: TGTGCCAGCAGTGAAGCGGCCGGGGTCGGGACGAATCAGCCCCAGCATTTT.

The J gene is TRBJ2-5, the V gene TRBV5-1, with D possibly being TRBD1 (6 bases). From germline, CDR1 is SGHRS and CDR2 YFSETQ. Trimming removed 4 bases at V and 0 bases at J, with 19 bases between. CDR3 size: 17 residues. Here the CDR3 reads CASSPLVPQGYQETQYF. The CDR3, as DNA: TGCGCCAGCAGCCCTCTCGTCCCACAGGGTTACCAAGAGACCCAGTACTTC.

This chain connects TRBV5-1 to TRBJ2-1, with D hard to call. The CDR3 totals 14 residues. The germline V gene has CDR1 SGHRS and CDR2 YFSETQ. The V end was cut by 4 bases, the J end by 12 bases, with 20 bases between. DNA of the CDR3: TGCGCCAGCAGCCACGCGACCGAAGGAACGGTGCAGTTCTTC. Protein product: CASSHATEGTVQFF.

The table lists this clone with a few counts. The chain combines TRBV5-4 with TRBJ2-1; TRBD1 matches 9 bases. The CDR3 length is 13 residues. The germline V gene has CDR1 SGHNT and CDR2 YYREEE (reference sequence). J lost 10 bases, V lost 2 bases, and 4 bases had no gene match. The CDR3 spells CASSLQGAGEQFF. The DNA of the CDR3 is TGTGCCAGCAGCTTACAGGGGGCGGGGGAGCAGTTCTTC.

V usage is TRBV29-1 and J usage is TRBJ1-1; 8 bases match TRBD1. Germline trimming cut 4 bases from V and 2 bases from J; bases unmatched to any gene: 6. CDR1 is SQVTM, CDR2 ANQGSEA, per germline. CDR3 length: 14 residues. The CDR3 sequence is CSVVRGLFNTEAFF. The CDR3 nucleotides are TGCAGCGTTGTCAGGGGGCTTTTTAACACTGAAGCTTTCTTT.